The rows below give T cell receptor beta chains drawn from one sample of a study of blood T cell repertoires in COVID-19. Data came from immunoSEQ multiplex PCR; TCRdb stores just in-frame clones and leaves some out. The sample has 140,000 or so clones, about 87% seen once. The source material was PBMCs or T cells enriched from blood (not recorded which). The receptors come from a man in his 60s who had recovered from COVID-19. Both conserved end residues are trimmed from each CDR3. Fields, in order: V gene, CDR3 protein.

v_gene: TRBV9
CDR3aa: ASSAPRGQGNTGELF

v_gene: TRBV4-2
CDR3aa: ASSQDFGQGSGYT

v_gene: TRBV18
CDR3aa: ASTETGGADTQY

v_gene: TRBV5-4
CDR3aa: ASSLGPGQGLSPLH

v_gene: TRBV27
CDR3aa: ASSLSGTSGRGNTGELF

v_gene: TRBV11-3
CDR3aa: ASSHSATGGRRDTQY

v_gene: TRBV18
CDR3aa: ASSPMTGYNSPLH

v_gene: TRBV19
CDR3aa: ASQHFYGYT

v_gene: TRBV7-9
CDR3aa: ASSLAGTYEQY

v_gene: TRBV28
CDR3aa: ASSPPGGTAGYT

v_gene: TRBV27
CDR3aa: ASSLGRGLAQF

v_gene: TRBV15
CDR3aa: ATSRELRGTLDEQY

v_gene: TRBV11-2
CDR3aa: ASSAARNSPLH

v_gene: TRBV5-4
CDR3aa: ASSLGPLAGDYEQY

v_gene: TRBV2
CDR3aa: ASASGTSTDTQY

v_gene: TRBV12-3/TRBV12-4
CDR3aa: ASSQYNQPQH

v_gene: TRBV6-5
CDR3aa: ASSRRQGIDEQY

v_gene: TRBV5-1
CDR3aa: ASSLTGPPGELF

v_gene: TRBV5-1
CDR3aa: ASSPGGRQPYEQY

v_gene: TRBV6-5
CDR3aa: ASSYLPTARNEQF

v_gene: TRBV9
CDR3aa: ASSPGGQVYNEQF

v_gene: TRBV11-3
CDR3aa: ASSLDGSAGETQY

v_gene: TRBV28
CDR3aa: ASTPVRDSRTEAF

v_gene: TRBV9
CDR3aa: ASTRTANTEAF

v_gene: TRBV7-9
CDR3aa: ASSLVRETQY

v_gene: TRBV2
CDR3aa: ASAYGQGFRGNQPQH

v_gene: TRBV12-5
CDR3aa: ASGLSGGTGELF

v_gene: TRBV27
CDR3aa: ASSLRTGGQPQH

v_gene: TRBV5-1
CDR3aa: ASSVTPGGDTEAF

v_gene: TRBV28
CDR3aa: ASSLRAGDQPQH

v_gene: TRBV29-1
CDR3aa: SVYTGTEQY

v_gene: TRBV4-1
CDR3aa: ASSQETLTGGLITNEKLF

v_gene: TRBV18
CDR3aa: ASSLAGVLYEQY

v_gene: TRBV9
CDR3aa: ASSVAQTGGTEAF

v_gene: TRBV28
CDR3aa: ASSSGQGGFYGYT

v_gene: TRBV28
CDR3aa: ASSDPRGGSYNEQF

v_gene: TRBV6-5
CDR3aa: ASSYFFAEVYGYT

v_gene: TRBV10-1
CDR3aa: ASSESADGLNYGYT

v_gene: TRBV6-5
CDR3aa: ASSRGLEAAEQF

v_gene: TRBV6-5
CDR3aa: ASSYRGRKNEAF

v_gene: TRBV7-8
CDR3aa: ASSPGQWREKLF

v_gene: TRBV27
CDR3aa: ASSLGGGQGLSYEQY

v_gene: TRBV5-1
CDR3aa: ASAADRKDTEAF

v_gene: TRBV18
CDR3aa: ASSSDRAQSSGANVLT